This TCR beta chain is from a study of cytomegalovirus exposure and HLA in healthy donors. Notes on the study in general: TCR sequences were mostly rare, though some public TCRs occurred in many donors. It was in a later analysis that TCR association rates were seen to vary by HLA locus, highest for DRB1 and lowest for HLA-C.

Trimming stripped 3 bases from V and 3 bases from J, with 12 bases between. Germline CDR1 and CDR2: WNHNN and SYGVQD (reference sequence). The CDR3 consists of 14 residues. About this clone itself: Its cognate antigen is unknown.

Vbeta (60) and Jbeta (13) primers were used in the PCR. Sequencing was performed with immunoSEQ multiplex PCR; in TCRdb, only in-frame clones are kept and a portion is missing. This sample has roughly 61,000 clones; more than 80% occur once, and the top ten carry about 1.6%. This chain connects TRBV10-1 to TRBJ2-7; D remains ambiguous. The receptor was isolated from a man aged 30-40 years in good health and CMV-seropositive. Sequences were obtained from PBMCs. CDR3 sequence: CASSEWASNYEQYF. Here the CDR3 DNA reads TGCGCCAGCAGTGAATGGGCTTCGAACTACGAGCAGTACTTC.